These T cell receptor beta chains were read from a single sample in a study of neurological immune-mediated disorders. MiXCR, applied by TCRdb to the 5' RACE reads, yields one record per CDR3 protein. This sample yields some 21,000 distinct CDR3 sequences, of which roughly 15% are seen a single time; around 15% belongs to the top ten. Sequenced sample: PBMCs. These TCRs come from a female donor with HTLV-1-associated myelopathy (HAM/TSP). CDR3s include the opening cysteine and the closing phenylalanine or tryptophan. A clone size is listed for some rows: how often the clone was seen (once, few, many), or a class if it is expanded.

v_call clone_size cdr3_length cdr3_aa
TRBV6-5 many 15 CASSRSAPISYEQYF
TRBV20-1 medium-sized 13 CSARDPVGNEQFF
TRBV5-1 once 13 CASSEGQNNEQFF
TRBV11-1 . 15 CASSRGTSGDNEQFF
TRBV6-2/TRBV6-3 many 15 CASSYPTGESYEQYF
TRBV6-5 many 15 CASTLSGSYNSPLHF
TRBV5-6 many 15 CASSLGVRQQETQYF
TRBV24-1 few 13 CATRDGHTGELFF
TRBV12-3/TRBV12-4 . 18 CASSLASLLSISGYEQYF
TRBV5-1 . 14 CASYRLEGTGELFF
TRBV7-9 . 14 CASRLGRSNYSYTF
TRBV29-1 many 15 CSVEEVGGTFAEAFF
TRBV5-1 . 16 CASSLASGRSHNEQFF
TRBV7-2 . 15 CAGSLVGTGAYGYTF
TRBV7-3 many 15 CASSATSGSSDTQYF
TRBV6-1 . 15 CTSSEQGGVNTEAFF
TRBV5-1 . 19 CASSFYICSASTREETQYF
TRBV7-6 . 16 CASSFTRGGQHNEQFF
TRBV4-3 once 14 CASQVTGATDTQYF
TRBV7-6 . 17 CASSRSEREEINNEQFF
TRBV12-3/TRBV12-4 many 13 CASSLRATDTQYF
TRBV14 many 15 CASSQDPGMNTEAFF
TRBV6-5 many 15 CASTQRVWGRNTQYF
TRBV7-2 many 13 CASSLQKNTEAFF
TRBV5-1 many 15 CASSLALGRGLEQYF
TRBV19 many 14 CASSMMAANYGYTF
TRBV19 many 13 CASSTPPNQPQHF
TRBV12-3/TRBV12-4 many 14 CASGTSGLYNEQFF
TRBV20-1 many 14 CSAKTSGTYNEQFF